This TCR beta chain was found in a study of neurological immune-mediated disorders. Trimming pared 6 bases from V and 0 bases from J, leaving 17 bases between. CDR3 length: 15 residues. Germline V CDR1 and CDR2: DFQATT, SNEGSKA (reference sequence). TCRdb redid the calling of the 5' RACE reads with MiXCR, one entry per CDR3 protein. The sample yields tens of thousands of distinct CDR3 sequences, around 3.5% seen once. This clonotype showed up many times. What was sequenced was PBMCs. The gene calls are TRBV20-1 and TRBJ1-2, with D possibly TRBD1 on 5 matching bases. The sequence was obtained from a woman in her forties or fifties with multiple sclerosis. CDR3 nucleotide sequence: TGCAGTGCAAGACCGGGACTCACAGCTAACTATGGCTACACCTTC. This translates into CSARPGLTANYGYTF.